This TCR beta chain was observed in a study of metastatic and nonmetastatic thyroid tumors. Looking at the study overall: Comparative analysis of repertoires was undertaken across blood and tumor or nodule tissue obtained from malignant and benign thyroid patients.

Looked up from germline, CDR1 is LGHDT and CDR2 is YNNKEL (reference sequence). Trimming left V 3 bases short and J 8 bases short, with 10 bases between. CDR3 length equals 13 residues. Patients underwent thyroid surgery, and none had received any treatment before it. Points from the study as a whole: Malignant tumors reportedly showed significantly higher TCR beta diversity than benign nodules in both blood and tumor.

This clone has just a few counts. Its antigen remains unidentified. Per the authors' pipeline: In papillary thyroid cancer, a distant-metastasis classifier was built using CDR3 differences across clinicopathological groups. TCRdb re-called the PCR reads through MiXCR. These V and J calls derive from TCRdb rather than the authors' analysis. There are fewer than 16,000 clones in the sample; 24% occur only once, and around 7.7% lies in the top ten. V gene TRBV3-1 combines with J gene TRBJ1-4, with D possibly being TRBD1 (6 bases). This sequence was found in a female donor with papillary thyroid cancer or a benign thyroid nodule (not recorded which). Some clones in this sample may be carry-over from other donors' samples. The sequenced material came from tumor tissue. The CDR3 reads CASSHFDREKLFF. In nucleotides, the CDR3 is TGTGCCAGCAGCCATTTTGACAGGGAAAAACTGTTTTTT.